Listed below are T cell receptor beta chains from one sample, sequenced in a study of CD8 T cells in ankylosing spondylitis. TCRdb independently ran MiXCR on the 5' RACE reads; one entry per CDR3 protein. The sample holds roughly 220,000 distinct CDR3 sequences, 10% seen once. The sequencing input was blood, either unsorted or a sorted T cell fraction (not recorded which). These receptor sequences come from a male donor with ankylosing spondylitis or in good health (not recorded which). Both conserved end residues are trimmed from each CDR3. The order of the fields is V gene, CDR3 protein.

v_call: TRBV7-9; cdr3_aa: ASSINRLQY
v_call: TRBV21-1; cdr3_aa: ASSKGPTSEETQY
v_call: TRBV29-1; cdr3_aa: SVAQGAANTEAF
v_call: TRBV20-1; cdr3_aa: SSGGSGANVLT
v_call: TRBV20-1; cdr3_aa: SANSGTSYNEQF
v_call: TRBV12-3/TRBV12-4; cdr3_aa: ASSLWGAGGYT
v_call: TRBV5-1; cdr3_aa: ASSLTGGEPSGNTIY
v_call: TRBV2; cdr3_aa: ASRQGGIYGYT
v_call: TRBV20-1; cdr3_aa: SARDLASGGSYNEQF
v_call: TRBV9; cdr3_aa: ASSVASGGPYEQY
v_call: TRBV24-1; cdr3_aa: ATSDPGTGGNEQY
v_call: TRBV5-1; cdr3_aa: ASSKDGTSGYGYT
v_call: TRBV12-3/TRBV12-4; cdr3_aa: ASSFQGSSSYEQY
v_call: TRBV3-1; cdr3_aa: ASSQPRKGDTEAF